This section outlines one T cell receptor beta chain sequence together with its context. The sample is drawn from a study of blood T cell repertoires in COVID-19. Study-level information: Sites in the United States, Italy and Spain provided acute and convalescent COVID-19 samples.

The V gene's germline CDR1 is SGHVS and CDR2 FNYEAQ. This CDR3 is built from 16 residues. V was trimmed by 0 bases and J by 5 bases, leaving 16 bases between them. Some clones are missing from TCRdb's copy, which holds only in-frame ones; the method was immunoSEQ multiplex PCR. In the table there are 70,000 to 95,000 clones, around 94% of which are singletons. This sequence originates from a woman aged 55-70 years with active COVID-19. This rearrangement joins TRBV7-6 to TRBJ1-2; D remains ambiguous. Material: peripheral blood. This chain's CDR3 is CASSLALADEAYGYTF. In nucleotides, the CDR3 is TGTGCCAGCAGCTTAGCGCTGGCAGACGAGGCGTATGGCTACACCTTC.